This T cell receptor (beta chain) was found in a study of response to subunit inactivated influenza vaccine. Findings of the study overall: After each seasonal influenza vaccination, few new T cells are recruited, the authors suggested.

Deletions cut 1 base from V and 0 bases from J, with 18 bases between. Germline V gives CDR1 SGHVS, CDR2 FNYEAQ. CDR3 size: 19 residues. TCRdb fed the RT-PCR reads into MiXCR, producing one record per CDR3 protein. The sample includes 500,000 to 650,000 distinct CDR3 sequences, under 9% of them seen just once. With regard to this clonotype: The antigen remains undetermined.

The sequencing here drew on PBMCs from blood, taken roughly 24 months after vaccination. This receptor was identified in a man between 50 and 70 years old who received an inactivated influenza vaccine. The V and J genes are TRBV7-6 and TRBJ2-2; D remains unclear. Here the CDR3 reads CASSLGPAGLKANTGELFF. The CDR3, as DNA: TGTGCCAGCAGCTTAGGCCCTGCCGGATTAAAAGCGAACACCGGGGAGCTGTTTTTT.